The clone carrying this TCR beta chain came up a few times. Its specificity is not known. This entry belongs to a study of beta chain features in type 1 diabetes. Study-wide results and caveats: The question of HLA type influencing TCRB rearrangement was one that remained unresolved here.

This CDR3 region has 15 residues. Between the trimmed V and J ends, which lost 5 bases and 0 bases, there was a span of 12 bases. Germline CDR1 SGHKS, CDR2 YYEKEE (reference sequence). Sequenced material consisted of expressed TCRB transcripts (all of the isolated RNA was reverse transcribed). TCRdb's copy holds only in-frame clones and misses some; the assay was immunoSEQ multiplex PCR. This sample has about 140,000 clones, with approximately 9.8% found just once. The sequence was collected from a woman in her forties in good health. Sample: central memory CD4+ T cells from blood. The chain links TRBV5-5 to TRBJ1-5; no clear D gene. CDR3 amino acids: CASRWTANSNQPQHF. Written as DNA, the CDR3 is TGTGCCAGCAGGTGGACTGCCAATAGCAATCAGCCCCAGCATTTT.